The entry below gives a single TCR beta chain sequence along with its context. The antigen is undetermined. Time point denoted: recipient sample about 28 days before transplant, after cytoreduction. Produced via immunoSEQ multiplex PCR; TCRdb's table is partial and in-frame only. Among tens of thousands of clones, about nine tenths were seen once, and the ten largest hold about 5.6%. The sample comes from a study of T cell clonotyping in hematopoietic cell transplantation. Study-wide findings and caveats: Pathologically expanded recipient clonotypes increased progressively from day 30 to day 180 as diversity fell. No sorting was done, leaving CD4 and CD8 contributions mixed. Few recipient clonotypes overlapped donors; over 95% were de novo at given depth. Broader posttransplant TCR repertoire diversity was predicted by graft donor and pretransplant recipient Inverse Simpson Index values.

Germline V CDR1 and CDR2: GTSNPN, SVGIG (reference sequence). The length of the CDR3 is 17 residues. The ends lost 2 bases at V and 5 bases at J; junction bases unmatched: 15. The rearrangement links TRBV30 to TRBJ1-2; 9 bases align to TRBD1. The sample in question was peripheral blood mononuclear cells, obtained before stem cell transplant. The receptor was isolated from a man in his fifties or sixties with biphenotypic leukemia. Some clones in this sample may be carry-over from other donors' samples. CDR3 region: CAWSQTGGLISEYGYTF. Written as DNA, the CDR3 is TGTGCCTGGAGTCAGACAGGGGGGTTAATATCTGAGTATGGCTACACCTTC.